Below, one TCR beta chain is given with its context. The data originate from a study of cytotoxic CD8 clonotypes in ibrutinib-treated CLL. Overall study: Patients attained about 25 partial and 2 complete responses; at median around 67 months, around 15 remained remitted while around twelve progressed. Response samples were obtained once patients had received a median 12 months of treatment, range 6 to 36.

CDR1 is GTSNPN, CDR2 SVGIG, per germline (reference sequence). This CDR3 has 14 residues. Trimming took off 2 bases at V and 7 bases at J, with 15 bases between the two ends. The intended depth for sequencing was 1 in 200,000 to 1 in 1 million T cells. Measured with immunoSEQ multiplex PCR; TCRdb has only the in-frame clones, and not every one. The sample records 200,000 to 250,000 clones, more than 70% being singletons. Around 2.2 micrograms of genomic DNA came from cryopreserved PBMCs for TCR beta libraries. This TCR was sampled from a human donor with chronic lymphocytic leukemia. The rearrangement uses TRBV30 and TRBJ1-5, with D tentatively TRBD1 (5 bases). This material consisted of PBMCs, taken after 12 months of ibrutinib treatment. The CDR3 bases are TGTGCCTGGAGTCGCGGTCAGGGAAACCAGCCCCAGCATTTT. It specifies CAWSRGQGNQPQHF.